The 31 T cell receptor beta chains below were found in one sample sequenced in a study of blood T cell repertoires in COVID-19. The data were produced by immunoSEQ multiplex PCR, yet TCRdb's version contains in-frame clones alone and is incomplete. The table includes roughly 120,000 clones, around 84% detected once. Sequenced input: peripheral blood. The source is a human donor in a cohort sampled during active COVID-19.

This sequence joins TRBV7-6 and TRBJ2-1, with 9 nucleotides matching TRBD2. This CDR3 contains 15 residues. V lost 6 bases and J lost 7; bases outside the gene matches: 10. CDR1 is SGHVS and CDR2 is FNYEAQ in the germline V gene. The CDR3 nucleotides read TGTGCCAGCAGTCCCCGGGTAGCGGGGGTAAATGAGCAGTTCTTC. It yields the protein CASSPRVAGVNEQFF.

V gene TRBV7-9 combines with J gene TRBJ2-2, with 8 bases identical to TRBD2. This CDR3 has 13 amino acids. After removal of 4 bases from V and 7 bases from J, the junction contained 2 bases not matched to a gene. The germline CDR1 and CDR2 sequences are SEHNR and FQNEAQ (reference sequence). CDR3 protein: CASSSRGGGELFF. Here the CDR3 DNA reads TGTGCCAGCAGCTCCCGGGGGGGCGGGGAGCTGTTTTTT. Filled out from reference TRBV7-9 and TRBJ2-2, the complete variable domain reads DTGVSQNPRHKITKRGQNVTFRCDPISEHNRLYWYRQTLGQGPEFLTYFQNEAQLEKSRLLSDRFSAERPKGSFSTLEIQRTEQGDSAMYLCASSSRGGGELFFGEGSRLTVL.

This chain connects TRBV19 to TRBJ1-5; 10 bases are shared with TRBD1. V was pared by 3 bases and J by 2 bases, with 7 bases of the junction left unmatched. Germline values: CDR1 LNHDA, CDR2 SQIVND (reference sequence). This CDR3 has 17 amino acids. The CDR3 bases are TGTGCCAGTAGTATGACAGGGGGCTTAGTCGGCAATCAGCCCCAGCATTTT. Its protein product is CASSMTGGLVGNQPQHF.

This rearrangement joins TRBV7-2 to TRBJ1-3; possibly TRBD1 for D (5 bases). Trimming took off 2 bases at V and 2 bases at J, with 10 bases between the two ends. Germline V gene sequence: CDR1 SGHTA, CDR2 FQGNSA. CDR3 length equals 15 residues. CDR3 sequence reads: CASSLMGTPGNTIYF. As DNA, the CDR3 is TGTGCCAGCAGCTTAATGGGGACTCCTGGAAACACCATATATTTT.

V and J are TRBV21-1 and TRBJ1-5; TRBD1, the table's D call, lacks a check against the DNA. TRBV21-1 is annotated as a pseudogene. CDR3 length equals 18 residues. CDR3 in amino acids: CAYRKSRDTPWSNQPQHF. The CDR3 region has the DNA TGTGCGTATAGGAAGAGTCGGGACACACCGTGGAGCAATCAGCCCCAGCATTTT.

V gene TRBV5-1 combines with J gene TRBJ2-7; D unresolved. In germline, CDR1 is SGHRS, CDR2 YFSETQ. The CDR3 is 14 residues long. V gave up 5 bases and J gave up 3 bases, with 15 bases separating them. The CDR3, as DNA: TGCGCCAGCAGTCAACAGTCCGTTCTCTACGAGCAGTACTTC. It codes for CASSQQSVLYEQYF.

The chain combines TRBV6-5 with TRBJ1-2; TRBD1 matches 7 bases. From germline, CDR1 is MNHEY and CDR2 SVGAGI. This CDR3 region has 16 residues. The ends lost 2 bases at V and 8 bases at J; junction bases unmatched: 14. CDR3 sequence: CASSYSDSRQGTGYTF. The CDR3 DNA reads TGTGCCAGCAGTTACAGCGATTCGAGACAGGGAACCGGCTACACCTTC.

The V gene is TRBV7-6, the J gene TRBJ2-2; 14 nucleotides agree with TRBD2. The CDR3 runs 20 residues. CDR1 SGHVS and CDR2 FNYEAQ come from the germline V gene. The junction had 14 bases not matched to a gene; V was cut back by 2 bases and J by 6 bases. For the CDR3, the DNA is TGTGCCAGCAGCTTACGCGAGAGGGGACTAGCGGGGGCGAGCGCCGGGGAGCTGTTTTTT. It translates to CASSLRERGLAGASAGELFF.

The chain has TRBV21-1 and TRBJ1-5; the DNA was not compared with TRBD1, the D call given in the table. TRBV21-1 is given as a pseudogene. This CDR3 region has 13 residues. The CDR3 region is CASSKTGHQPQHF. CDR3 in DNA: TGTGCCAGCAGCAAGACAGGGCATCAGCCCCAGCATTTT.

The chain is built from TRBV4-3 and TRBJ1-3; D remains ambiguous. The CDR3 has 15 residues. Germline-derived CDR1 and CDR2 are LGHNA and YSLEER. Trimming pared 0 bases from V and 1 base from J, leaving 7 bases between. DNA for the CDR3: TGCGCCAGCAGCCAAGATTTTATGTCTGGAAACACCATATATTTT. Protein sequence: CASSQDFMSGNTIYF.

The chain is built from TRBV20-1 and TRBJ1-2, with D possibly matching TRBD1 (5 bases). Trimming pared 3 bases from V and 3 bases from J, leaving 11 bases between. Per germline, CDR1 DFQATT and CDR2 SNEGSKA (reference sequence). This CDR3 is 13 amino acids long. CDR3 region: CSASLRVDYGYTF. The CDR3 coding sequence is TGCAGTGCTAGTCTCAGGGTCGACTATGGCTACACCTTC.

This chain links TRBV30 with TRBJ1-5; D unclear. Trimming cost V 4 bases and J 3 bases, with 13 bases left between them. The CDR3 covers 14 residues. The V gene's germline CDR1 is GTSNPN and CDR2 SVGIG (reference sequence). The CDR3 reads CAWTPRSINQPQHF. CDR3 bases: TGTGCCTGGACCCCAAGGAGTATCAATCAGCCCCAGCATTTT. The whole variable domain, remainder taken from reference TRBV30 and TRBJ1-5, is SQTIHQWPATLVQPVGSPLSLECTVEGTSNPNLYWYRQAAGRGLQLLFYSVGIGQISSEVPQNLSASRPQDRQFILSSKKLLLSDSGFYLCAWTPRSINQPQHFGDGTRLSIL.

This clone was counted only a few times. The chain employs TRBV6-2 or TRBV6-3 and TRBJ2-1; 8 bases are a match to TRBD2. Trimming cost V 8 bases and J 4 bases; bases outside gene matches: 10. Germline CDR1 is MNHEY and CDR2 is SVGEGT. The CDR3 runs 15 residues. CDR3 protein: CASRLDQRGYNEQFF. The CDR3 bases are TGTGCCAGCCGCCTGGACCAGCGGGGGTACAATGAGCAGTTCTTC.

The chain uses TRBV24-1 and TRBJ1-2, with a tentative D call TRBD1 (6 bases). Germline assignment: CDR1 KGHDR and CDR2 SFDVKD. Between the trimmed V and J ends, which lost 4 bases and 2 bases, there was a span of 10 bases. The CDR3 consists of 14 residues. DNA for the CDR3: TGTGCCACCAGTGACCCTGACAGGAACTATGGCTACACCTTC. Protein: CATSDPDRNYGYTF.

V gene TRBV9 combines with J gene TRBJ1-1, with D possibly matching TRBD1 (5 bases). V was cut by 7 bases and J by 5 bases, with 21 bases left in between. CDR3 size: 15 residues. Germline assignment: CDR1 SGDLS and CDR2 YYNGEE. The CDR3 loop is CASGALGGKRTEAFF. CDR3 coding DNA: TGTGCCAGCGGTGCGCTCGGGGGTAAGAGGACTGAAGCTTTCTTT.

CDR3 sequence: CASTIGGGDPSYNEQFF. CDR3 DNA: TGTGCCAGTACCATCGGCGGGGGGGACCCCTCCTACAATGAGCAGTTCTTC. This sequence joins TRBV19 and TRBJ2-1; 9 positions match TRBD2. V was clipped by 7 bases and J by 0 bases; unmatched bases: 10. The germline V gene encodes CDR1 LNHDA and CDR2 SQIVND (reference sequence). The CDR3 has 17 residues.

The chain recombines TRBV4-1 with TRBJ1-5; 9 bases are a match to TRBD1. J lost 6 bases, V lost 0 bases, and 9 bases had no gene match. Germline CDR1 is MGHRA and CDR2 is YSYEKL. This CDR3 spans 17 amino acids. CDR3 amino acids: CASSQDPPGQGFQPQHF. CDR3 in DNA: TGCGCCAGCAGCCAAGATCCCCCGGGACAGGGTTTTCAGCCCCAGCATTTT.

The rearrangement joins TRBV29-1 to TRBJ2-7; 8 bases line up with TRBD1. The CDR3 is made up of 14 amino acids. Germline V gene data show CDR1 as SQVTM and CDR2 as ANQGSEA. With V trimmed by 4 bases and J by 5 bases, 10 bases remained unmatched. CDR3: CSVVSPGQGNEQYF. In nucleotides, the CDR3 is TGCAGCGTTGTATCTCCTGGACAGGGAAACGAGCAGTACTTC.

The chain recombines TRBV12-3 or TRBV12-4 with TRBJ2-7; D not resolved. This CDR3 comprises 12 residues. Trimming pared 6 bases from V and 1 base from J, leaving 7 bases between. In DNA form, the CDR3 reads TGTGCCAGCAGCCCCCGTTCCTACGAGCAGTACTTC. Translated: CASSPRSYEQYF.

Details on this clone: Relative to the germline gene, one junction end is altered; a read error may explain this. V gene TRBV27 combines with J gene TRBJ1-5; D possibly corresponds to TRBD1 (6 bases). This CDR3 spans 14 amino acids. CDR1 MNHEY and CDR2 SMNVEV come from the germline V gene (reference sequence). In DNA form, the CDR3 reads TGTGCCAGCTGTTTAAGGGGGGGAGGGGGGCCCCAGCATTTT. This codes for CASCLRGGGGPQHF.

DNA for the CDR3: TGTGCCAGCAGTGGCCGGGACAGGGACTACGAGCAGTACTTC. Protein product: CASSGRDRDYEQYF. The chain combines TRBV6-6 with TRBJ2-7, with 9 bases lining up with TRBD1. With 5 bases clipped from V and 3 bases from J, the junction kept 5 bases outside the gene matches. This CDR3 comprises 14 residues. Germline CDR1 reads MNHNY; CDR2 reads SVGAGI (reference sequence).

This chain links TRBV20-1 with TRBJ2-3; D perhaps matches TRBD2 (6 bases). The germline gives CDR1 DFQATT, CDR2 SNEGSKA (reference sequence). With 0 bases removed from V and 8 bases from J, the gap between germline ends came to 6 bases. CDR3 size: 11 residues. CDR3 nucleotide sequence: TGCAGTGCTAGAGAGGGGGGTACGCAGTATTTT. Translation: CSAREGGTQYF.

This rearrangement joins TRBV14 to TRBJ2-3, with 10 bases identical to TRBD1. In germline, CDR1 is SGHDN, CDR2 FVKESK. This CDR3 spans 16 amino acids. V was clipped by 5 bases and J by 4 bases; unmatched bases: 9. The CDR3 protein is CASSERQGARSDTQYF. The CDR3 bases are TGTGCCAGCAGCGAGAGACAGGGGGCGAGGTCAGATACGCAGTATTTT.

In its sample, this clone was seen a few times. The chain is built from TRBV27 and TRBJ1-5; no reliable D call. Germline V gives CDR1 MNHEY, CDR2 SMNVEV (reference sequence). The CDR3 loop spans 12 amino acids. Deletions cut 8 bases from V and 1 base from J, with 6 bases between. The CDR3: CASGPSNQPQHF. The CDR3 DNA reads TGTGCCAGCGGGCCCAGCAATCAGCCCCAGCATTTT.

The rearrangement uses TRBV11-2 and TRBJ1-5; 11 nucleotides agree with TRBD1. The CDR3 sequence is 17 residues long. Germline trimming cut 4 bases from V and 0 bases from J; bases unmatched to any gene: 5. Germline V gives CDR1 SGHAT, CDR2 FQNNGV. Written as DNA, the CDR3 is TGTGCCAGCAGCTATGGACAGGGGGCTTATAGCAATCAGCCCCAGCATTTT. This gives the protein CASSYGQGAYSNQPQHF.

The V call is TRBV7-8, the J call TRBJ2-7; D perhaps matches TRBD2 (7 bases). This CDR3 contains 16 residues. Trimming pared 4 bases from V and 4 bases from J, leaving 20 bases between. Germline values: CDR1 SGHVS, CDR2 FQNEAQ. CDR3 sequence reads: CASSSFAGADGYEQYF. The CDR3 DNA follows: TGTGCCAGCAGCTCTTTTGCGGGGGCGGATGGATACGAGCAGTACTTC.

This rearrangement joins TRBV5-8 to TRBJ2-3, with 9 nucleotides matching TRBD2. CDR1 is SGHTS, CDR2 YDEGEE, per germline. Trimming removed 4 bases from V and 2 bases from J; junction bases left unmatched: 5. This CDR3 has 15 amino acids. CDR3 DNA sequence: TGTGCCAGCAGCCCGGGACTAGCCTTCACAGATACGCAGTATTTT. As protein: CASSPGLAFTDTQYF.

The chain carries TRBV10-3 and TRBJ2-1, with 7 bases fitting TRBD1. Germline V gene lookup returns CDR1 ENHRY and CDR2 SYGVKD. With 6 bases clipped from V and 8 bases from J, the junction kept 7 bases outside the gene matches. The CDR3 extends over 13 amino acids. The CDR3 DNA sequence: TGTGCCATCAGACCGACAGGGCTGGATGAGCAGTTCTTC. It is translated as CAIRPTGLDEQFF.

This chain connects TRBV7-2 to TRBJ1-2; a weak D match, TRBD1 (6 bases). Looked up from germline, CDR1 is SGHTA and CDR2 is FQGNSA. The CDR3 totals 17 residues. The V and J ends lost 4 bases and 4 bases respectively, with 22 bases between them. CDR3 amino acids: CASSWTSLGQSSYGYTF. CDR3 DNA sequence: TGTGCCAGCAGCTGGACTTCCCTTGGACAGTCGAGCTATGGCTACACCTTC.

Only a few counts were recorded for this clone. The chain employs TRBV7-9 and TRBJ1-5; D is uncertain. Germline-derived CDR1 and CDR2 are SEHNR and FQNEAQ (reference sequence). The length of the CDR3 is 13 residues. V lost 3 bases and J lost 4, with 7 bases in between. DNA for the CDR3: TGTGCCAGCAGCTTCGGGGAGAATCAGCCCCAGCATTTT. Protein: CASSFGENQPQHF.

For the CDR3, the DNA is TGTGCCAGTAGTATCCTGACTAGCGGGGGAGTGGCTGAGCAGTTCTTC. It encodes CASSILTSGGVAEQFF. The rearrangement joins TRBV19 to TRBJ2-1; 12 nucleotides line up with TRBD2. Germline V gives CDR1 LNHDA, CDR2 SQIVND (reference sequence). Trimming at V came to 3 bases and at J to 9 bases, leaving 9 bases not matched to a gene. The CDR3 spans 16 residues.